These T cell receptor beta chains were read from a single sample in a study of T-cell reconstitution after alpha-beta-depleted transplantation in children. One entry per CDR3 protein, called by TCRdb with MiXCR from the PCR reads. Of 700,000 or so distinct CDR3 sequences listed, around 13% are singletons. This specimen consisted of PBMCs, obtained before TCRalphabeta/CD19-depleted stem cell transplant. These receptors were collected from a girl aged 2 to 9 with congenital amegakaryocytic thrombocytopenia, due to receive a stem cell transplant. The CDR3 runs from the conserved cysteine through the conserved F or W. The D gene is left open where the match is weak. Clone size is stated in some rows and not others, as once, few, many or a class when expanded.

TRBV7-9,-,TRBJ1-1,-,CASSPAYIRGAFF,TGTGCCAGCAGCCCAGCTTATATAAGGGGCGCTTTCTTT
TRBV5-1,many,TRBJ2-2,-,CASSLNDAGELFF,TGCGCCAGCAGCCTGAATGATGCCGGGGAGCTGTTTTTT
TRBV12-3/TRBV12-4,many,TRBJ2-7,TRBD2,CASSSSGRFDEQYF,TGTGCCAGCAGTTCTAGCGGGAGATTCGACGAGCAGTACTTC
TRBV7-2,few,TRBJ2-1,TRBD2,CASSFVAGMEFF,TGTGCCAGCAGCTTTGTAGCGGGGATGGAGTTCTTC
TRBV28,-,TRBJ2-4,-,CASSIWRTGLAKNIQYF,TGTGCCAGCAGTATATGGCGAACAGGTTTAGCCAAAAACATTCAGTACTTC
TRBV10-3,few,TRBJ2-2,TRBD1,CASLDRGGNTGELFF,TGTGCCTCCTTGGACAGGGGGGGAAACACCGGGGAGCTGTTTTTT
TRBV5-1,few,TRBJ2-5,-,CASSTGTMGETQYF,TGCGCCAGCAGCACCGGGACCATGGGAGAGACCCAGTACTTC
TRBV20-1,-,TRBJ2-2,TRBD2,CSARDPLAATPGTGELFF,TGCAGTGCTAGAGATCCCCTAGCGGCCACCCCGGGCACCGGGGAGCTGTTTTTT
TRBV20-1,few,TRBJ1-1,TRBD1,CSARDTVHGTGAFF,TGCAGTGCTAGAGATACTGTCCACGGGACAGGAGCTTTCTTT
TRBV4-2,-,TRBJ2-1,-,CAGSQDNEQFF,TGTGCCGGCAGCCAAGACAATGAGCAGTTCTTC
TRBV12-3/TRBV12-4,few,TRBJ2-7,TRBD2,CASSYLAGVRPEQYF,TGTGCCAGCAGTTATCTAGCGGGAGTAAGGCCCGAGCAGTACTTC
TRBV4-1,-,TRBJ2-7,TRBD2,CASSELAGEIYEQYF,TGCGCCAGCAGCGAACTAGCGGGAGAAATCTACGAGCAGTACTTC
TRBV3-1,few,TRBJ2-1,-,CASSQVSDEQFF,TGTGCCAGCAGCCAAGTAAGCGATGAGCAGTTCTTC
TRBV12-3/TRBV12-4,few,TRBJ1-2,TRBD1,CASSKRFLGQGEFGYTF,TGTGCCAGCAGCAAGAGGTTCCTGGGACAGGGAGAATTTGGCTACACCTTC
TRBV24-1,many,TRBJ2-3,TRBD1,CATSDFDRGMDTQYF,TGTGCCACCAGTGATTTTGACAGGGGAATGGATACGCAGTATTTT
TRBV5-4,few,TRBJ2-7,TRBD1,CASSSYKTGTGSVGFEQYF,TGTGCCAGCAGCTCCTACAAAACCGGGACAGGCTCTGTAGGGTTCGAGCAGTACTTC
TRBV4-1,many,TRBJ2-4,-,CASSQGYRGGNIQYF,TGCGCCAGCAGCCAAGGTTATAGGGGAGGAAACATTCAGTACTTC
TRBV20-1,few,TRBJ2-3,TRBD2,CSARGGSYITDTQYF,TGCAGTGCTAGGGGCGGGAGTTACATCACAGATACGCAGTATTTT
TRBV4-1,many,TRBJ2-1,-,CASSQVEHKRYNEQFF,TGCGCCAGCAGCCAAGTGGAACATAAAAGATACAATGAGCAGTTCTTC
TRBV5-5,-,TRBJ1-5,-,CASSLFGYNQPQHF,TGTGCCAGCAGCTTATTTGGATATAATCAGCCCCAGCATTTT
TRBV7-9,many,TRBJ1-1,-,CASSHHMNTEAFF,TGTGCCAGCAGCCACCACATGAACACTGAAGCTTTCTTT
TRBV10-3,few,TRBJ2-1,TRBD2,CAISEGLADYNEQFF,TGTGCCATCAGTGAGGGACTAGCGGACTACAATGAGCAGTTCTTC
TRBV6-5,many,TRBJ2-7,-,CASSYGEPYEQYF,TGTGCCAGCAGTTACGGGGAGCCCTACGAGCAGTACTTC
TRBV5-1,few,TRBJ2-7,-,CASSLARDLEQYF,TGCGCCAGCAGCTTGGCCCGGGACTTGGAGCAGTACTTC
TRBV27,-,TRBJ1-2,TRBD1,CASSRGQVGIYGYPF,TGTGCCAGCAGCCGGGGACAGGTCGGAATCTATGGCTACCCCTTC
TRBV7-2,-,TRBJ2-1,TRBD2,CASSSGRLAGVYNEQFF,TGTGCCAGCAGCTCCGGCCGACTAGCGGGAGTTTATAATGAGCAGTTCTTC
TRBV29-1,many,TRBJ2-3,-,CSAAARITDTQYF,TGCAGCGCCGCAGCGAGAATCACAGATACGCAGTATTTT
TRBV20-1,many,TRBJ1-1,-,CSASRGPASANTEAFF,TGCAGTGCTAGCCGAGGGCCGGCCTCGGCGAACACTGAAGCTTTCTTT
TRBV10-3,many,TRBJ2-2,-,CAISRDPGTGELFF,TGTGCCATCAGCCGTGACCCGGGGACCGGGGAGCTGTTTTTT
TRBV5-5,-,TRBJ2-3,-,CASSLAQGSDTQYF,TGTGCCAGCAGCTTGGCTCAGGGATCCGATACGCAGTATTTT
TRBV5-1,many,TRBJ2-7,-,CASSLGDNTYEQYF,TGCGCCAGCAGCTTAGGGGACAACACCTACGAGCAGTACTTC
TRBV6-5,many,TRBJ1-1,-,CASSYFGRETEAFF,TGTGCCAGCAGTTACTTCGGGCGGGAGACTGAAGCTTTCTTT
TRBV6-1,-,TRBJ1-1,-,CASRPGGRTEAFF,TGTGCCAGCAGACCGGGGGGTCGCACTGAAGCTTTCTTT
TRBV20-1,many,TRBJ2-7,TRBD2,CSAISGLADEQYF,TGCAGTGCTATCTCGGGACTAGCGGACGAGCAGTACTTC
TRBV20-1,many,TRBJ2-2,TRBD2,CSARMAGVLGRTGELFF,TGCAGTGCTAGAATGGCGGGAGTCCTAGGTCGCACCGGGGAGCTGTTTTTT
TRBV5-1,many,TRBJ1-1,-,CASRPYPEGRTEAFF,TGCGCCAGCCGACCCTACCCGGAGGGGCGAACTGAAGCTTTCTTT
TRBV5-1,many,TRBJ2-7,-,CASSLDRVYEQYF,TGTGCCAGCAGCTTAGATAGGGTCTACGAGCAGTACTTC
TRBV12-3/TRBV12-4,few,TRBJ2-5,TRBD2,CASRLTNSGKETQYF,TGTGCCAGCAGACTCACCAATAGCGGGAAAGAGACCCAGTACTTC
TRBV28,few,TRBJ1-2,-,CASSPRWQGPTNYGYTF,TGTGCCAGCAGTCCGAGATGGCAGGGCCCTACTAACTATGGCTACACCTTC
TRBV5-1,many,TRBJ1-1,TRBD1,CASSPRQGETEAFF,TGCGCCAGCAGCCCCAGACAGGGTGAGACTGAAGCTTTCTTT
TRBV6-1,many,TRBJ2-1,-,CASKWVDNEQFF,TGTGCCAGCAAATGGGTGGACAATGAGCAGTTCTTC